The clone carrying this TCR beta chain was found a few times. Its antigen is undetermined. The CDR3 spans 10 residues. Between the trimmed V and J ends, which lost 4 bases and 11 bases, there was a span of 11 bases. Looked up from germline, CDR1 is GTSNPN and CDR2 is SVGIG (reference sequence). This record belongs to a study of cytomegalovirus exposure and HLA in healthy donors. Findings and caveats of the study: The study dropped some indistinguishable V segments, TRBV6-2 and TRBV6-3 among them.

In the PCR, 60 Vbeta and 13 Jbeta primers were used. The protocol was immunoSEQ multiplex PCR, while the TCRdb copy is restricted to in-frame clones and leaves out a portion. The table has about 120,000 clones, about 8.6% seen once. The sequencing input was PBMCs. The sequence came from a woman aged 35 to 49 in good health and CMV-seropositive. The chain links TRBV30 to TRBJ1-1; D is undetermined. The DNA of the CDR3 is TGTGCCTGGAAGGGCGGGGAGGCTTTCTTT. Translation: CAWKGGEAFF.